The 18 T cell receptor beta chains in this list originate from one sample, sequenced in a study of technical replicates of blood from a handful of donors. The protocol was immunoSEQ multiplex PCR, while the TCRdb copy is restricted to in-frame clones and leaves out a portion. The top ten hold around 12% of the sample, which has about 15,000 clones, around nine tenths seen once. Sequencing was carried out using PBMCs. The receptor set was obtained from a human donor in good health.

The chain links TRBV30 to TRBJ1-2, with D possibly TRBD1 on 6 matching bases. Trimming shortened V by 1 base and J by 8 bases, and 14 bases separated the two germline ends. Germline V gene lookup returns CDR1 GTSNPN and CDR2 SVGIG (reference sequence). The CDR3 length is 13 residues. For the CDR3, the DNA is TGTGCCTGGAGTGCCGGGACAAAGAAGGGCTACACCTTC. Translated, it gives CAWSAGTKKGYTF.

The V gene is TRBV5-4, the J gene TRBJ1-1; D ambiguous. The germline V gene has CDR1 SGHNT and CDR2 YYREEE (reference sequence). The CDR3 totals 14 residues. With 4 bases removed from V and 1 base from J, the gap between germline ends came to 11 bases. For the CDR3, the DNA is TGTGCCAGCAGCCCCGCCAACAAGAACACTGAAGCTTTCTTT. This sequence encodes CASSPANKNTEAFF.

This clone was seen more than once but under ten times. The V gene is TRBV9, the J gene TRBJ1-1; D may be TRBD1 (5 bases). There are 14 residues in the CDR3. The germline gives CDR1 SGDLS, CDR2 YYNGEE. Trimming stripped 3 bases from V and 1 base from J, with 10 bases between. The CDR3 spells CASSEDIPNTEAFF. For the CDR3, the DNA is TGTGCCAGCAGCGAGGACATACCGAACACTGAAGCTTTCTTT. Combining the CDR3 with reference TRBV9 and TRBJ1-1 gives the whole variable domain DSGVTQTPKHLITATGQRVTLRCSPRSGDLSVYWYQQSLDQGLQFLIQYYNGEERAKGNILERFSAQQFPDLHSELNLSSLELGDSALYFCASSEDIPNTEAFFGQGTRLTVV.

The rearrangement uses TRBV5-6 and TRBJ2-1, with 7 bases that match TRBD2. The germline V gene encodes CDR1 SGHDT and CDR2 YYEEEE. V gave up 3 bases and J gave up 7 bases; unmatched junction bases: 10. This CDR3 is built from 15 residues. In nucleotides, the CDR3 is TGTGCCAGCAGCTCAGCGGGATCGGTGGTAAATGAGCAGTTCTTC. Translated, it gives CASSSAGSVVNEQFF.

As for this clone: No DNA is shown, since the ends of the CDR3 on it are uncertain; the CDR3 is the one TCRdb lists. The chain recombines TRBV6-5 with TRBJ2-7; the D call TRBD1 from the table was never checked on the DNA. CDR1 MNHEY and CDR2 SVGAGI come from the germline V gene. The CDR3 adds up to 14 amino acids, both ends counted. CDR3 amino acids: CASSYGASVPEQYF.

V gene TRBV7-9 combines with J gene TRBJ1-2; D remains ambiguous. Germline CDR1 SEHNR, CDR2 FQNEAQ (reference sequence). Trimming removed 5 bases from V and 4 bases from J, with 14 bases in between. CDR3 length: 14 residues. The CDR3 protein is CASSPSEGSYGYTF. The CDR3, as DNA: TGTGCCAGCAGCCCGAGTGAGGGTAGCTATGGCTACACCTTC.

This clone has a handful of counts. The chain employs TRBV5-4 and TRBJ2-3; TRBD2 aligns across 9 bases. The ends lost 4 bases at V and 3 bases at J; junction bases unmatched: 6. The V gene's germline CDR1 is SGHNT and CDR2 YYREEE (reference sequence). The CDR3 totals 15 residues. CDR3: CASSNPSGKTDTQYF. The CDR3 bases are TGTGCCAGCAGCAACCCTAGCGGGAAAACAGATACGCAGTATTTT.

J is TRBJ2-5 and V is TRBV21-1; the D call TRBD2 from the table was never checked on the DNA. TRBV21-1 counts as a pseudogene. The CDR3 consists of 19 residues. In nucleotides, the CDR3 is TGTGCCAGCAGCAAATGGGTGCCGGGACTAGCGGTGGGGGCCGAGACCCAGTACTTC. Translating it yields CASSKWVPGLAVGAETQYF.

V is TRBV5-4 and J is TRBJ2-7, with TRBD1 matching 10 bases. The germline V gene encodes CDR1 SGHNT and CDR2 YYREEE (reference sequence). V shed 6 bases and J 2 bases; nucleotides not matched to a gene: 5. The CDR3 has 14 residues. CDR3 DNA: TGTGCCAGCACCGGACAGGGGGGAACCTACGAGCAGTACTTC. Translating it yields CASTGQGGTYEQYF.

The CDR3 bases are TGTGCCAGCTCACCGACACCGTCTGGAAACACCATATATTTT. Protein sequence: CASSPTPSGNTIYF. The chain uses TRBV18 and TRBJ1-3; D gene uncertain. The CDR3 totals 14 residues. V lost 3 bases to trimming and J lost 1 base, with 7 bases between them. The germline gives CDR1 KGHSH, CDR2 LQKENI.

The chain links TRBV6-1 to TRBJ2-3, with D uncertain. V lost 5 bases and J 8 bases, leaving 14 bases between the germline ends. This CDR3 spans 13 amino acids. Per the germline V gene, CDR1 is MNHNS and CDR2 is SASEGT. CDR3 region: CASSHPTLGTQYF. Here the CDR3 DNA reads TGTGCCAGCAGTCACCCAACTCTCGGTACGCAGTATTTT.

The chain has TRBV6-5 and TRBJ2-7; 9 bases match TRBD1. The germline gives CDR1 MNHEY, CDR2 SVGAGI. The CDR3 contains 15 residues. V was clipped by 0 bases and J by 8 bases; unmatched bases: 8. The chain's CDR3 is CASSYSRQGGGKQYF. The CDR3 DNA is TGTGCCAGCAGTTACTCTCGACAGGGGGGAGGGAAGCAGTACTTC.

The chain combines TRBV7-9 with TRBJ2-7; TRBD2 might be the D (5 bases). The CDR3 extends over 15 amino acids. Germline CDR1 and CDR2: SEHNR and FQNEAQ (reference sequence). V was pared by 5 bases and J by 0 bases, with 14 bases between. The CDR3 protein is CASSLAGSSSYEQYF. CDR3 bases: TGTGCCAGCAGCCTCGCGGGCAGCAGCTCCTACGAGCAGTACTTC.

This clone appeared a few times. This sequence joins TRBV2 and TRBJ1-5; D not resolved. The germline V and J ends were trimmed by 6 bases and 4 bases, with 16 bases remaining between them. CDR1 is SNHLY, CDR2 FYNNEI, per germline. The CDR3 totals 15 residues. The CDR3 loop reads CASSDSWQANQPQHF. The DNA for the CDR3 is TGTGCCAGCAGCGATAGTTGGCAGGCGAATCAGCCCCAGCATTTT.

CDR3 nucleotides: TGTGCCAGAATCAGAAGGTGGGGGGTCGAGCCCCAGCATTTT. Residues: CARIRRWGVEPQHF. The V and J genes are TRBV5-3 and TRBJ1-5, with D perhaps matching TRBD1 (5 bases). TRBV5-3 is filed as an ORF, its function uncertain. Trimming took 6 bases from V and 8 from J, leaving 18 bases between them. The CDR3 sequence is 14 residues long.

The chain carries TRBV18 and TRBJ2-7, with 9 nucleotides matching TRBD1. The CDR3 has 15 amino acids. Germline CDR1 KGHSH, CDR2 LQKENI. J was trimmed by 0 bases and V by 2 bases; bases with no gene match: 2. The CDR3 bases are TGTGCCAGCTCACCAGGGACAGGGAACTCCTACGAGCAGTACTTC. This gives the protein CASSPGTGNSYEQYF. Full variable domain (missing parts from reference TRBV18 and TRBJ2-7): NAGVMQNPRHLVRRRGQEARLRCSPMKGHSHVYWYRQLPEEGLKFMVYLQKENIIDESGMPKERFSAEFPKEGPSILRIQQVVRGDSAAYFCASSPGTGNSYEQYFGPGTRLTVT.

J is TRBJ2-5 and V is TRBV7-9; 8 bases fit TRBD2. The CDR3 sequence is 14 residues long. The V segment lost 6 bases and the J segment 5 bases; nucleotides outside the gene matches: 8. Germline V gene sequence: CDR1 SEHNR, CDR2 FQNEAQ (reference sequence). DNA for the CDR3: TGTGCCAGCAGTGGGGGGACTAGGAGGGAGACCCAGTACTTC. It codes for CASSGGTRRETQYF.

This clone was picked up one time. This rearrangement joins TRBV5-5 to TRBJ2-1; TRBD2 aligns across 12 bases. In germline, CDR1 is SGHKS, CDR2 YYEKEE (reference sequence). Trimming cost V 3 bases and J 8 bases; bases outside gene matches: 6. The CDR3 loop spans 15 amino acids. This chain's CDR3 is CASSWRLAGGYEQFF. Here the CDR3 DNA reads TGTGCCAGCAGCTGGAGGCTAGCGGGAGGGTATGAGCAGTTCTTC. The full variable domain, rest sourced from reference TRBV5-5 and TRBJ2-1, is DAGVTQSPTHLIKTRGQQVTLRCSPISGHKSVSWYQQVLGQGPQFIFQYYEKEERGRGNFPDRFSARQFPNYSSELNVNALLLGDSALYLCASSWRLAGGYEQFFGPGTRLTVL.